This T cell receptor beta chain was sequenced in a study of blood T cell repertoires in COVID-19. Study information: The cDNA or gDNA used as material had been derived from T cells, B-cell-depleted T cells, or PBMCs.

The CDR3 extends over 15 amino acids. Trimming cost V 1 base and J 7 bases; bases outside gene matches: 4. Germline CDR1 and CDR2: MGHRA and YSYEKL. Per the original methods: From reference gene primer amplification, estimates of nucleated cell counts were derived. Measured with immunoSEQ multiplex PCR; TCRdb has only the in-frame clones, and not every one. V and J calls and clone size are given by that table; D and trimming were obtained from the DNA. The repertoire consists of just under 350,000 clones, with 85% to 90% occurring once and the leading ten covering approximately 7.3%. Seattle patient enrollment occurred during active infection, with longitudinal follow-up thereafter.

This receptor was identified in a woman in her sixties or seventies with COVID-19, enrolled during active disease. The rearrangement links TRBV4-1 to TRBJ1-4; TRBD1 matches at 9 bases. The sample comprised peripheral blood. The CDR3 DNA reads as TGCGCCAGCAGCCAAGCCGGGACAGGGTTTGAAAAACTGTTTTTT. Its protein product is CASSQAGTGFEKLFF.